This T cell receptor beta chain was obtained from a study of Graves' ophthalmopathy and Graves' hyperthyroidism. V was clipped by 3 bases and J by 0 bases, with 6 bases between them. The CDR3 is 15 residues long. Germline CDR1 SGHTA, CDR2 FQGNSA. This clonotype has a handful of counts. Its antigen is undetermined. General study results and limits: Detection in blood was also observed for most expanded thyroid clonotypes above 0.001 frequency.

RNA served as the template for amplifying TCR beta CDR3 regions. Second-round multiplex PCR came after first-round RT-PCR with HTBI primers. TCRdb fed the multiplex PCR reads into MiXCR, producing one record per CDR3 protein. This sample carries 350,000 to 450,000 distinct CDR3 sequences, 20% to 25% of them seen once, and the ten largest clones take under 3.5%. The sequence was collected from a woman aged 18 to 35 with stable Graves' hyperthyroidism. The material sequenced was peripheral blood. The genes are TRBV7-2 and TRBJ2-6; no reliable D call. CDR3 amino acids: CASSFGNSGANVLTF. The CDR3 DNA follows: TGTGCCAGCAGCTTTGGAAACTCTGGGGCCAACGTCCTGACTTTC.